These 23 T cell receptor beta chains came from one sample sequenced in a study of blood T cell repertoires in COVID-19. Method: immunoSEQ multiplex PCR; TCRdb's copy keeps in-frame clones and lacks some. The data hold about 300,000 clones, with around nine tenths observed a single time. Sequenced sample: peripheral blood. The receptors derive from a man aged 70 or older with acute or convalescent COVID-19.

This chain joins TRBV19 and TRBJ1-5; 7 positions match TRBD1. V was pared by 6 bases and J by 5 bases, with 7 bases of the junction left unmatched. CDR1 and CDR2 (germline): LNHDA, SQIVND (reference sequence). The CDR3 consists of 14 residues. The CDR3 reads CASSPLDRDQPQHF. DNA of the CDR3: TGTGCCAGTAGCCCACTTGACAGGGATCAGCCCCAGCATTTT.

The chain uses TRBV30 and TRBJ2-2; TRBD2 agrees at 7 bases. CDR3 size: 17 residues. The trim removed 2 bases at V and 4 bases at J, leaving 13 bases unmatched. Germline loops: CDR1 GTSNPN, CDR2 SVGIG (reference sequence). CDR3 residues: CAWSPKGRDSATGELFF. CDR3 DNA: TGTGCCTGGAGTCCCAAAGGGAGGGATAGTGCCACCGGGGAGCTGTTTTTT.

The chain is built from TRBV2 and TRBJ2-5, with 8 positions matching TRBD1. CDR1 is SNHLY and CDR2 is FYNNEI in the germline V gene. This CDR3 region has 16 residues. J gave up 5 bases and V 0 bases, and 8 bases lay outside the gene matches. CDR3 loop: CASSEAGQVAGETQYF. DNA of the CDR3: TGTGCCAGCAGTGAAGCGGGACAGGTCGCCGGGGAGACCCAGTACTTC.

The chain uses TRBV18 and TRBJ2-1; tentative D call: TRBD1 (6 bases). V was shortened by 0 bases and J by 8 bases, with 20 bases between the two germline ends. Germline CDR1 is KGHSH and CDR2 is LQKENI. This CDR3 is 17 amino acids long. The CDR3 nucleotides read TGTGCCAGCTCACCACCGTCTCAACTAGGGGGTATGGATGAGCAGTTCTTC. Protein product: CASSPPSQLGGMDEQFF.

The rearrangement uses TRBV2 and TRBJ1-3, with 9 bases lining up with TRBD1. This CDR3 spans 18 amino acids. Trimming at V came to 3 bases and at J to 0 bases, leaving 9 bases not matched to a gene. Germline V gene data show CDR1 as SNHLY and CDR2 as FYNNEI. CDR3 nucleotides: TGTGCCAGCAGTGAGGGACAGGGATTTAGGAGCTCTGGAAACACCATATATTTT. This encodes CASSEGQGFRSSGNTIYF. Filled out from reference TRBV2 and TRBJ1-3, the complete variable domain reads EPEVTQTPSHQVTQMGQEVILRCVPISNHLYFYWYRQILGQKVEFLVSFYNNEISEKSEIFDDQFSVERPDGSNFTLKIRSTKLEDSAMYFCASSEGQGFRSSGNTIYFGEGSWLTVV.

The chain uses TRBV6-5 and TRBJ2-3; TRBD1 agrees at 9 bases. The V gene's germline CDR1 is MNHEY and CDR2 SVGAGI. The CDR3 sequence is 15 residues long. Trimming took 5 bases from V and 5 from J; bases not matched to a gene: 8. CDR3 sequence: CASSPYRGRGDTQYF. In nucleotides, the CDR3 is TGTGCCAGCAGTCCCTACAGGGGGCGAGGAGATACGCAGTATTTT.

V gene TRBV20-1 combines with J gene TRBJ2-1; 12 nucleotides line up with TRBD1. The germline gives CDR1 DFQATT, CDR2 SNEGSKA (reference sequence). The CDR3 has 14 amino acids. Trimming cost V 3 bases and J 7 bases; bases outside gene matches: 4. The CDR3 coding sequence is TGCAGTGCTAGTCTGGGACAGGGGGCGAATGAGCAGTTCTTC. Translated: CSASLGQGANEQFF.

There are a few counts of this clone. The CDR3 region is CASRRTNTGELFF. CDR3 coding DNA: TGTGCCAGCAGGAGGACTAACACCGGGGAGCTGTTTTTT. This sequence joins TRBV7-2 and TRBJ2-2; weak D call: TRBD2 (5 bases). The CDR3 extends over 13 amino acids. V dropped 6 bases and J dropped 2 bases, with 7 bases sitting between them. Germline V gene data show CDR1 as SGHTA and CDR2 as FQGNSA.

This chain uses TRBV7-2 with TRBJ2-5; unclear D gene. Germline loops: CDR1 SGHTA, CDR2 FQGNSA. V lost 3 bases and J lost 4, with 9 bases in between. The length of the CDR3 is 13 residues. As DNA, the CDR3 is TGTGCCAGCAGCTTTACTACTACAGAGACCCAGTACTTC. Protein: CASSFTTTETQYF.

The J gene is TRBJ2-7, the V gene TRBV6-5; tentative D call: TRBD2 (5 bases). Germline V gene data show CDR1 as MNHEY and CDR2 as SVGAGI. V was shortened by 4 bases and J by 6 bases, with 7 bases between the two germline ends. This CDR3 has 11 amino acids. The CDR3 is CASSLLGEQYF. CDR3 in DNA: TGTGCCAGCAGTTTACTAGGCGAGCAGTACTTC.

The chain uses TRBV7-6 and TRBJ1-1; weak D call: TRBD1 (6 bases). The CDR3 has 13 amino acids. The V end lost 5 bases, the J end lost 3 bases, and 10 bases lay between the germline ends. From germline, CDR1 is SGHVS and CDR2 FNYEAQ. The CDR3 DNA reads TGTGCCAGCAGCCGTCGGACAGACACTGAAGCTTTCTTT. Protein: CASSRRTDTEAFF.

In nucleotides, the CDR3 is TGTGCCAGCAGTTACCGAGACGGAGCCACCCCCTACGAGCAGTACTTC. Encoded protein: CASSYRDGATPYEQYF. The J gene is TRBJ2-7, the V gene TRBV6-2 or TRBV6-3; D not resolved. The CDR3 extends over 16 amino acids. V was shortened by 2 bases and J by 2 bases, with 16 bases between the two germline ends. Germline V gene data show CDR1 as MNHEY and CDR2 as SVGEGT.

The chain links TRBV5-1 to TRBJ1-2; 8 bases fit TRBD1. Germline-derived CDR1 and CDR2 are SGHRS and YFSETQ. The J segment lost 6 bases and the V segment lost 0 bases, leaving 7 bases of the junction unmatched. The CDR3 is 15 amino acids. CDR3 DNA: TGCGCCAGCAGCTTGGGGCAGGGGGCTATGGATGGCTACACCTTC. It yields the protein CASSLGQGAMDGYTF.

The chain carries TRBV28 and TRBJ1-3; TRBD1 matches at 10 bases. Germline CDR1 is MDHEN and CDR2 is SYDVKM. Germline trimming cut 6 bases from V and 9 bases from J; bases unmatched to any gene: 8. There are 14 residues in the CDR3. This chain's CDR3 is CASSPGGTGATIYF. The CDR3 coding sequence is TGTGCCAGCAGCCCGGGCGGGACAGGGGCCACCATATATTTT.

The chain carries TRBV7-3 and TRBJ2-2; 10 nucleotides agree with TRBD1. Germline CDR1 reads SGHTA; CDR2 reads FQGTGA. The ends lost 2 bases at V and 4 bases at J; junction bases unmatched: 4. The CDR3 has 16 residues. For the CDR3, the DNA is TGTGCCAGCAGCTTAGGACAGGGGGTTCGCACCGGGGAGCTGTTTTTT. It codes for CASSLGQGVRTGELFF.

The chain employs TRBV19 and TRBJ2-3, with TRBD2 matching 12 bases. The V segment lost 3 bases and the J segment 6 bases; nucleotides outside the gene matches: 4. CDR1 is LNHDA and CDR2 is SQIVND in the germline V gene (reference sequence). The CDR3 contains 15 residues. In nucleotides, the CDR3 is TGTGCCAGTAGTATGTTTGGGACTAGCGGGGATACGCAGTATTTT. This sequence encodes CASSMFGTSGDTQYF. The variable domain in full, completed from reference TRBV19 and TRBJ2-3, reads DGGITQSPKYLFRKEGQNVTLSCEQNLNHDAMYWYRQDPGQGLRLIYYSQIVNDFQKGDIAEGYSVSREKKESFPLTVTSAQKNPTAFYLCASSMFGTSGDTQYFGPGTRLTVL.

The V and J genes are TRBV30 and TRBJ2-2; D call uncertain. This CDR3 is built from 12 residues. V lost 2 bases and J 7 bases, leaving 8 bases between the germline ends. CDR1 is GTSNPN, CDR2 SVGIG, per germline (reference sequence). CDR3 amino acids: CAWSLEVGELFF. The CDR3, as DNA: TGTGCCTGGAGTCTAGAAGTCGGGGAGCTGTTTTTT.

V and J are TRBV9 and TRBJ1-6; TRBD1 agrees at 8 bases. The CDR3 runs 16 residues. The V and J ends lost 4 bases and 11 bases, in that order; junction bases with no gene match: 14. The germline V gene has CDR1 SGDLS and CDR2 YYNGEE. CDR3: CASSPQDREGDTPLHF. Written as DNA, the CDR3 is TGTGCCAGCAGCCCCCAGGACAGGGAAGGGGATACACCCCTCCACTTT.

The rearrangement joins TRBV3-1 (or the pseudogene TRBV3-2) to TRBJ2-3, with D possibly TRBD2 on 5 matching bases. V was shortened by 4 bases and J by 2 bases, with 10 bases between the two germline ends. The germline V gene encodes CDR1 LGHDT and CDR2 YNNKEL (reference sequence). The CDR3 covers 14 residues. The CDR3 loop is CASSRGLFTDTQYF. Here the CDR3 DNA reads TGTGCCAGCAGCCGCGGACTGTTCACAGATACGCAGTATTTT.

The gene calls are TRBV11-1 and TRBJ2-5, with D unresolved. With 8 bases removed from V and 1 base from J, the gap between germline ends came to 11 bases. Germline CDR1 reads SGHAT; CDR2 reads FQDESV (reference sequence). CDR3 length equals 13 residues. CDR3 sequence reads: CASGKQPQETQYF. Written as DNA, the CDR3 is TGTGCCAGCGGAAAACAGCCCCAAGAGACCCAGTACTTC.

V usage is TRBV6-4 and J usage is TRBJ2-1, with 11 bases lining up with TRBD1. V lost 10 bases and J lost 14; bases outside the gene matches: 10. The CDR3 totals 12 residues. The V gene's germline CDR1 is MRHNA and CDR2 SNTAGT. The CDR3: CAIGQGALEEFF. Here the CDR3 DNA reads TGTGCCATTGGACAGGGGGCTTTGGAGGAGTTCTTC.

The genes are TRBV12-3 or TRBV12-4 and TRBJ2-1, with a weak D call TRBD2 (5 bases). The V end lost 6 bases, the J end lost 12 bases, and 12 bases lay between the germline ends. CDR3 length: 11 amino acids. Here the CDR3 reads CASSDRGAQFF. For the CDR3, the DNA is TGTGCCAGCAGCGATCGGGGAGCGCAGTTCTTC.

This clone was counted only a few times. In DNA form, the CDR3 reads TGTGCCAGCAGCAAACGACTAGACAATGAGCAGTTCTTC. Translated: CASSKRLDNEQFF. The V gene is TRBV6-6, the J gene TRBJ2-1, with D perhaps TRBD2 (6 bases). From germline, CDR1 is MNHNY and CDR2 SVGAGI (reference sequence). Trimming took 6 bases from V and 5 from J, leaving 11 bases between them. The CDR3 has 13 amino acids.